The rows below give T cell receptor beta chains drawn from one sample of a study of T cell responses to AZD1222 COVID-19 vaccine. TCRdb's table, derived via immunoSEQ multiplex PCR, lists solely in-frame clones and lacks some. The sample has 140,000 to 150,000 clones, about 90% seen once. The sample was peripheral blood, taken on day 0 of AZD1222 vaccination. The receptors were sampled from an adult in good health. The CDR3 runs from the conserved cysteine through the conserved F or W. The D gene is left open where the match is weak. Clone size is stated in some rows and not others, as once, few, many or a class when expanded.

>.|TRBJ2-7|.|TRBV13
TGTGCCAGCAGCTTAGGGGTCTACGAGCAGTACTTC
CASSLGVYEQYF
>.|TRBJ1-2|.|TRBV9
TGTGCCAGCAGCAACGACAGAGGAGGCTATGGCTACACCTTC
CASSNDRGGYGYTF
>TRBD2|TRBJ2-2|.|TRBV3-1/TRBV3-2
TGTGCCAGCAGCTCCACTAGCGGGGAGAACACCGGGGAGCTGTTTTTT
CASSSTSGENTGELFF
>TRBD1|TRBJ2-7|.|TRBV6-1
TGTGCCAGCAGTGAAGTTGGATCACAGGGGCTGTACGAGCAGTACTTC
CASSEVGSQGLYEQYF
>TRBD1|TRBJ2-2|.|TRBV19
TGTGCCAGTAGTAAGTTGTCAGGGGGATACACCGGGGAGCTGTTTTTT
CASSKLSGGYTGELFF
>.|TRBJ1-6|.|TRBV5-5
TGTGCCAGCAGCCCGACCGCGCCGTTTTATAATTCACCCCTCCACTTT
CASSPTAPFYNSPLHF
>TRBD1|TRBJ1-4|.|TRBV30
TGTGCCTGGAGTCCGGGGGACAGGGGGAATGAAAAACTGTTTTTT
CAWSPGDRGNEKLFF
>TRBD2|TRBJ2-7|.|TRBV10-2
TGCGCCAGCAGTGGCAGCGGGAGGGCCTTTTCCGAGCAGTACTTC
CASSGSGRAFSEQYF
>.|TRBJ1-2|.|TRBV7-2
TGTGCCAGCAGCTTAGCATCGGGGGCGCCTGGCTATGGCTACACCTTC
CASSLASGAPGYGYTF
>.|TRBJ2-2|.|TRBV11-2
TGTGCCAGCAGCTTAGTTGGGGGGAGGACCGGGGAGCTGTTTTTT
CASSLVGGRTGELFF
>.|TRBJ1-1|.|TRBV5-6
TGTGCCAGCACAACCCTGGGGGGGGAGAACACTGAAGCTTTCTTT
CASTTLGGENTEAFF
>TRBD2|TRBJ2-5|.|TRBV24-1
TGTGCCACCAGTGATGCCCGTAGCGGGCAAGAGACCCAGTACTTC
CATSDARSGQETQYF
>TRBD1|TRBJ1-6|.|TRBV6-1
TGTGCCAGCAGTGAAGGGGCAGGGGGCGATTCACCCCTCCACTTT
CASSEGAGGDSPLHF
>.|TRBJ2-2|few|TRBV9
TGTGCCAGCAGCCCCCACTTCGCCGACACCGGGGAGCTGTTTTTT
CASSPHFADTGELFF
>.|TRBJ1-1|.|TRBV30
TGTGCCTGGAGTGTTGGATTTGCAGTGAACACTGAAGCTTTCTTT
CAWSVGFAVNTEAFF
>.|TRBJ2-7|.|TRBV14
TGTGCCAGCAGCCAGAAGCCACACTCTTCCTACGAGCAGTACTTC
CASSQKPHSSYEQYF
>.|TRBJ2-7|.|TRBV19
TGTGCCAGTAGTATAGATCATCAGGTCCCCTACGAGCAGTACTTC
CASSIDHQVPYEQYF
>.|TRBJ2-7|once|TRBV4-1
TGCGCCAGCAGCCAAGCGGCGGAGGTCTACGAGCAGTACTTC
CASSQAAEVYEQYF
>.|TRBJ1-1|.|TRBV18
TGTGCCAGCTCTTACGGACAGAACACTGAAGCTTTCTTT
CASSYGQNTEAFF
>.|TRBJ1-5|.|TRBV2
TGTGCCAGCAGGGACACCGCCCTTCCCAATCAGCCCCAGCATTTT
CASRDTALPNQPQHF
>.|TRBJ1-1|.|TRBV5-4
TGTGCCAGCAGCCTCCGTGGGGGTTTGATCACTGAAGCTTTCTTT
CASSLRGGLITEAFF
>.|TRBJ1-5|.|TRBV7-9
TGTGCCAGCAGCGGGAGGGGAGACAGCAATCAGCCCCAGCATTTT
CASSGRGDSNQPQHF
>TRBD2|TRBJ2-7|.|TRBV5-1
TGCGCCAGCAGCTTCGGTAGCGGGGGATCCTACGAGCAGTACTTC
CASSFGSGGSYEQYF
>.|TRBJ2-5|.|TRBV4-2
TGTGCCAGCAGCCAAGCGGGGCAGGAAGAGACCCAGTACTTC
CASSQAGQEETQYF
>.|TRBJ2-1|.|TRBV3-1/TRBV3-2
TGTGCCAGCAGCCAAGATTTTCGGGAGCAGTTCTTC
CASSQDFREQFF
>.|TRBJ2-6|.|TRBV7-2
TGTGCCAGCAGCTTAGCTCCGACCGCCTCTGGGGCCAACGTCCTGACTTTC
CASSLAPTASGANVLTF
>TRBD2|TRBJ2-7|.|TRBV3-1/TRBV3-2
TGTGCCAGCAGCCACCGGACTAGCGGGGTGGGGGAGCAGTACTTC
CASSHRTSGVGEQYF
>.|TRBJ1-4|few|TRBV15
TGTGCCACCAGCAGGAAAGGTGGATCTGGAAGTGAAAAACTGTTTTTT
CATSRKGGSGSEKLFF
>TRBD1|TRBJ1-2|.|TRBV27
TGTGCCAGCAGTCTGACAGGGGGCGATGGCTACACCTTC
CASSLTGGDGYTF
>.|TRBJ2-7|.|TRBV5-1
TGCGCCAGCAGCTTGGGACACCCTTTGGAGCAGTACTTC
CASSLGHPLEQYF
>.|TRBJ2-2|.|TRBV21-1
TGTGCCAGCAGCAAAGGCGCCCGGCCGCCGGTATGGACCGGGGAGCTGTTTTTT
CASSKGARPPVWTGELFF
>.|TRBJ2-7|.|TRBV4-1
TGCGCCAGCAGCCAGGGGAGCTCCTACGAGCAGTACTTC
CASSQGSSYEQYF
>.|TRBJ1-2|.|TRBV14
TGTGCCAGCAGCCAAGGTTCTAGGGGTTTGGATGGCTACACCTTC
CASSQGSRGLDGYTF
>.|TRBJ1-2|few|TRBV6-5
TGTGCCAGCAGTTACGGCGGGGCGCTGGGCTACACCTTC
CASSYGGALGYTF
>TRBD2|TRBJ2-1|.|TRBV5-1
TGCGCCAGCAGCCGGAACGGACTAGCGGGAGGTCATGAGCAGTTCTTC
CASSRNGLAGGHEQFF
>.|TRBJ2-3|.|TRBV7-2
TGTGCCAGCAGCTTATTGGCTTTCACAGATACGCAGTATTTT
CASSLLAFTDTQYF
>.|TRBJ1-1|.|TRBV7-6
TGTGCCAGCAGCTTAGCCCAAACGTTGACAGGCACTGAAGCTTTCTTT
CASSLAQTLTGTEAFF
>.|TRBJ1-1|many|TRBV9
TGTGCCAGCAGCGTAGACACTCGCAGTGAAGCTTTCTTT
CASSVDTRSEAFF
>.|TRBJ2-5|.|TRBV7-3
TGTGCCAGCAGCTCGATGACTAAGGGAGAGAAAGAGACCCAGTACTTC
CASSSMTKGEKETQYF
>.|TRBJ2-1|few|TRBV19
TGTGCCAGTACTCTCGACTTAGCTTCGTCCTACAATGAGCAGTTCTTC
CASTLDLASSYNEQFF
>TRBD1|TRBJ1-1|.|TRBV5-4
TGTGCCAGCAGCCCAGAACCGGACAGGCCAGTTGAAGCTTTCTTT
CASSPEPDRPVEAFF
>.|TRBJ2-1|.|TRBV2
TGTGCCAGCAGGCATCCTAATAACCCGACTGAGCAGTTCTTC
CASRHPNNPTEQFF
>.|TRBJ1-1|.|TRBV9
TGTGCCAGCAGGAAGGGGGAGATGAACACTGAAGCTTTCTTT
CASRKGEMNTEAFF
>.|TRBJ2-7|.|TRBV4-3
TGCGCCAGCAGCCAGGAGCCCGGCAGCTACGAGCAGTACTTC
CASSQEPGSYEQYF
>TRBD1|TRBJ2-5|.|TRBV24-1
TGTGCCACCAGTGACCGACAGGGGATTAAGACCCAGTACTTC
CATSDRQGIKTQYF
>TRBD2|TRBJ2-3|once|TRBV9
TGTGCCAGCAGCGTAGGCTTCCCCCGAGCGGGAGGGAAAGATACGCAGTATTTT
CASSVGFPRAGGKDTQYF
>.|TRBJ1-6|.|TRBV2
TGTGCCAGCACCGGCGGGTTTGCCAGCCAAGTAGGGTCACCCCTCCACTTT
CASTGGFASQVGSPLHF
>.|TRBJ2-7|.|TRBV19
TGTGCCAGTAGTACTGCGGGACACTACGAGCAGTACTTC
CASSTAGHYEQYF
>.|TRBJ1-1|.|TRBV6-5
TGTGCCAGCAGACAGGGTGGGGCTGAAGCTTTCTTT
CASRQGGAEAFF
>.|TRBJ1-2|.|TRBV5-6
TGTGCCAGCAGCTTGGGGCCCACAGGAGGCTATGGCTACACCTTC
CASSLGPTGGYGYTF
>TRBD1|TRBJ1-2|.|TRBV6-5
TGTGCCAGCAGTTCCCCTCGGAGGGGGCGCAACTATGGCTACACCTTC
CASSSPRRGRNYGYTF
>TRBD2|TRBJ2-7|.|TRBV4-1
TGCGCCAGCAGCCAAGCCGAGGGGCGGGAGCACTACGAGCAGTACTTC
CASSQAEGREHYEQYF
>.|TRBJ1-6|.|TRBV5-6
TGTGCCAGCAGCCGGGTGTCGCCGGAATCACCCCTCCACTTT
CASSRVSPESPLHF
>.|TRBJ1-3|.|TRBV19
TGTGCCAGTAAATGGAGTAACACCATATATTTT
CASKWSNTIYF
>TRBD2|TRBJ2-2|.|TRBV2
TGTGCCAGCAGTCTCCGGACTAGCGGGAGGGCCCGGACCGGGGAGCTGTTTTTT
CASSLRTSGRARTGELFF